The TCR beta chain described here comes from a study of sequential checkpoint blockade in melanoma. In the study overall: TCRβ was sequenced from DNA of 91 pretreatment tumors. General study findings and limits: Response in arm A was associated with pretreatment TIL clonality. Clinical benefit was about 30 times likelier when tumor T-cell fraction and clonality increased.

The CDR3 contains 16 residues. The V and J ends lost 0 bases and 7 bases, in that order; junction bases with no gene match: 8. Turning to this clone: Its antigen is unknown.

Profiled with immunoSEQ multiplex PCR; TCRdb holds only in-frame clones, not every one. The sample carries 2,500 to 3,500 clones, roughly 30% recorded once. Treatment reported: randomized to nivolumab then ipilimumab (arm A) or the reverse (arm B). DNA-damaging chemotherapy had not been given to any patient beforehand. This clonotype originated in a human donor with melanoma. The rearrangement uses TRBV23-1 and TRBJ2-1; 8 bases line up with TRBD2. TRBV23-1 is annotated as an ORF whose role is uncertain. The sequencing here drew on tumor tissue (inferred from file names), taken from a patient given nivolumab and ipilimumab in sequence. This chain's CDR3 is CASSQSRAGGGNEQFF. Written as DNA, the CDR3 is TGCGCCAGCAGTCAATCTAGGGCGGGAGGAGGGAATGAGCAGTTCTTC.